This T cell receptor beta chain was retrieved from a study of blood T cell repertoires in COVID-19 (dated by TCRdb to the early 2020s). A note on the overall study: The collaborator samples originated in the United States, Italy and Spain and spanned the acute and convalescent phases of COVID-19. HLA class I and class II types, where available, came from metadata supplied by the sample provider rather than from assay-based typing. The material from the prospective study consisted of cDNA or gDNA derived from T cells, B-cell-depleted T cells, or PBMCs. The samples were drawn from the first 160 participants of the ongoing ImmuneRACE study and from over 950 subjects provided by 6 global collaborators. Deeply sampled blood TCRbeta repertoires from subjects exposed to, actively infected with, or recovered from COVID-19 were included in the dataset. The repertoires were released in a freely available public database intended as a resource for research on the immune response to SARS-CoV-2. The sample metadata nearly always contained a de-identified subject ID, COVID-19 status, age in years and sex. General findings and caveats noted by the study authors: Clinical and demographic metadata were provided uncurated, with the amount varying by source and participant.

The CDR3 runs 15 residues from the cysteine to the phenylalanine. Solely the CDR3 DNA is kept, with 45 bases framed from the first base. Reading the germline V gene (reference sequence) gives CDR1 LGHDT and CDR2 YNNKEL. A distance of 13 bases separates the germline ends of V and J, which lose 4 bases and 1 base respectively. Whole blood was collected in K2EDTA tubes by collaborating institutions according to the institutions' own protocols. Collaborator samples were shipped for TCRbeta analysis as frozen whole blood, isolated PBMCs, or DNA extracted from either sample type. About this clone itself: Its antigen target is currently unknown. No per-base quality is available; no much larger clone lies one base away.

TCRbeta CDR3 regions were amplified from genomic DNA by means of the immunoSEQ Assay, a bias-controlled multiplex PCR. As for the original processing: The number of nucleated cells in each sample was estimated by amplification of reference gene primers within the assay. To quantify the absolute abundance of each unique TCRbeta CDR3 rearrangement, sequence reads were collapsed and filtered. For each sample, productive Simpson clonality was calculated by taking the square root of Simpson's diversity index across productive rearrangements. The table comes from immuneACCESS by way of TCRdb, which keeps in-frame sequences with V and J called. Part of the clones is missing from these tables; in studies checked, under half for an unresolved V gene and the rest for unknown reasons. V, J and clone size derive from that table, while D and trimming were established from the DNA sequence. The sample table lists around 200,000 clones, approximately 90% of them with a count of one. Together, the top ten hold 7% to 7.5% of the sample.

The V and J genes are TRBV3-1 (or the pseudogene TRBV3-2) and TRBJ1-1, with the D gene call left open. This clonotype was obtained from a woman of 80 years or more in a cohort sampled during active or convalescent COVID-19. Source material: peripheral blood. The DNA sequence is given as TGTGCCAGCAGCCTTCGGTTCGCCGGGAACACTGAAGCTTTCTTT. It is translated as CASSLRFAGNTEAFF.